This T cell receptor beta chain comes out of a study of cytomegalovirus exposure and HLA in healthy donors. Study context: The Caucasian-associated ancestry cluster held around 76% of approximately 400 genotyped donors. Findings and limits, study-wide: V- and J-gene trimming in TCR beta was tied to a missense DCLRE1C variant by an analysis performed later.

PCR amplification relied on 60 Vbeta primers (plus 13 Jbeta primers). Clones were sequenced by immunoSEQ multiplex PCR, and TCRdb holds only the in-frame ones, with some missing. The profile shows fewer than 200,000 clones, approximately 73% of them singletons. The V gene's germline CDR1 is MNHEY and CDR2 SVGAGI. The V end lost 7 bases, the J end lost 5 bases, and 11 bases lay between the germline ends. The CDR3 extends over 12 amino acids. This clone was counted only a few times. Its matching antigen is unknown. Sequenced: PBMCs. V usage is TRBV6-5 and J usage is TRBJ2-5; no reliable D call. The receptor comes from a woman between 18 and 29 years old in good health and CMV-seropositive. The CDR3 coding sequence is TGTGCCAGCATAGACCCCGGGGAGACCCAGTACTTC. This encodes CASIDPGETQYF.